The TCR beta chain under discussion was sequenced for a study of identifying expanded T cells in peripheral blood. Study-wide points: Clone count variance between approximately two-week samples rose with total template count. Over two and four weeks, about 17 and 20 clones changed, versus roughly 1.2 between replicates.

Worth noting for this clone: Its antigen is unidentified.

Healthy donors had no documented immune events, such as infections, while sampled. The CDR3 consists of 14 residues. The germline V and J ends were trimmed by 5 bases and 4 bases, with 14 bases remaining between them. Germline V gene data show CDR1 as LNHDA and CDR2 as SQIVND (reference sequence). This table comes from immunoSEQ multiplex PCR, and its TCRdb copy is limited to in-frame clones, with some not included. The table records over 90,000 clones, roughly 86% of them present only once. This TCR was sampled from a person aged 18 to 75 in good health. Sequenced input: blood. This chain joins TRBV19 and TRBJ1-2; D gene ambiguous. For the CDR3, the DNA is TGTGCCAGTAGTCGCCGGACTTATCCCTATGGCTACACCTTC. Translated: CASSRRTYPYGYTF.